This TCR beta chain was captured by sequencing in a study of blood T cell repertoires in COVID-19. CDR1 and CDR2 from the germline V gene are LNHDA and SQIVND (reference sequence). This CDR3 has 15 residues. V was cut by 5 bases and J by 6 bases, with 19 bases left in between. Some clones are missing from TCRdb's copy, which holds only in-frame ones; the method was immunoSEQ multiplex PCR. This table holds about 220,000 clones, less than 90% found once. The receptor comes from a man aged 40-55 years with active or convalescent COVID-19. Sequencing used peripheral blood. The chain combines TRBV19 with TRBJ1-2, with D uncertain. CDR3 loop: CASSLSRTAEDGYTF. In DNA form, the CDR3 reads TGTGCCAGTAGTCTCAGTAGAACGGCGGAGGATGGCTACACCTTC.